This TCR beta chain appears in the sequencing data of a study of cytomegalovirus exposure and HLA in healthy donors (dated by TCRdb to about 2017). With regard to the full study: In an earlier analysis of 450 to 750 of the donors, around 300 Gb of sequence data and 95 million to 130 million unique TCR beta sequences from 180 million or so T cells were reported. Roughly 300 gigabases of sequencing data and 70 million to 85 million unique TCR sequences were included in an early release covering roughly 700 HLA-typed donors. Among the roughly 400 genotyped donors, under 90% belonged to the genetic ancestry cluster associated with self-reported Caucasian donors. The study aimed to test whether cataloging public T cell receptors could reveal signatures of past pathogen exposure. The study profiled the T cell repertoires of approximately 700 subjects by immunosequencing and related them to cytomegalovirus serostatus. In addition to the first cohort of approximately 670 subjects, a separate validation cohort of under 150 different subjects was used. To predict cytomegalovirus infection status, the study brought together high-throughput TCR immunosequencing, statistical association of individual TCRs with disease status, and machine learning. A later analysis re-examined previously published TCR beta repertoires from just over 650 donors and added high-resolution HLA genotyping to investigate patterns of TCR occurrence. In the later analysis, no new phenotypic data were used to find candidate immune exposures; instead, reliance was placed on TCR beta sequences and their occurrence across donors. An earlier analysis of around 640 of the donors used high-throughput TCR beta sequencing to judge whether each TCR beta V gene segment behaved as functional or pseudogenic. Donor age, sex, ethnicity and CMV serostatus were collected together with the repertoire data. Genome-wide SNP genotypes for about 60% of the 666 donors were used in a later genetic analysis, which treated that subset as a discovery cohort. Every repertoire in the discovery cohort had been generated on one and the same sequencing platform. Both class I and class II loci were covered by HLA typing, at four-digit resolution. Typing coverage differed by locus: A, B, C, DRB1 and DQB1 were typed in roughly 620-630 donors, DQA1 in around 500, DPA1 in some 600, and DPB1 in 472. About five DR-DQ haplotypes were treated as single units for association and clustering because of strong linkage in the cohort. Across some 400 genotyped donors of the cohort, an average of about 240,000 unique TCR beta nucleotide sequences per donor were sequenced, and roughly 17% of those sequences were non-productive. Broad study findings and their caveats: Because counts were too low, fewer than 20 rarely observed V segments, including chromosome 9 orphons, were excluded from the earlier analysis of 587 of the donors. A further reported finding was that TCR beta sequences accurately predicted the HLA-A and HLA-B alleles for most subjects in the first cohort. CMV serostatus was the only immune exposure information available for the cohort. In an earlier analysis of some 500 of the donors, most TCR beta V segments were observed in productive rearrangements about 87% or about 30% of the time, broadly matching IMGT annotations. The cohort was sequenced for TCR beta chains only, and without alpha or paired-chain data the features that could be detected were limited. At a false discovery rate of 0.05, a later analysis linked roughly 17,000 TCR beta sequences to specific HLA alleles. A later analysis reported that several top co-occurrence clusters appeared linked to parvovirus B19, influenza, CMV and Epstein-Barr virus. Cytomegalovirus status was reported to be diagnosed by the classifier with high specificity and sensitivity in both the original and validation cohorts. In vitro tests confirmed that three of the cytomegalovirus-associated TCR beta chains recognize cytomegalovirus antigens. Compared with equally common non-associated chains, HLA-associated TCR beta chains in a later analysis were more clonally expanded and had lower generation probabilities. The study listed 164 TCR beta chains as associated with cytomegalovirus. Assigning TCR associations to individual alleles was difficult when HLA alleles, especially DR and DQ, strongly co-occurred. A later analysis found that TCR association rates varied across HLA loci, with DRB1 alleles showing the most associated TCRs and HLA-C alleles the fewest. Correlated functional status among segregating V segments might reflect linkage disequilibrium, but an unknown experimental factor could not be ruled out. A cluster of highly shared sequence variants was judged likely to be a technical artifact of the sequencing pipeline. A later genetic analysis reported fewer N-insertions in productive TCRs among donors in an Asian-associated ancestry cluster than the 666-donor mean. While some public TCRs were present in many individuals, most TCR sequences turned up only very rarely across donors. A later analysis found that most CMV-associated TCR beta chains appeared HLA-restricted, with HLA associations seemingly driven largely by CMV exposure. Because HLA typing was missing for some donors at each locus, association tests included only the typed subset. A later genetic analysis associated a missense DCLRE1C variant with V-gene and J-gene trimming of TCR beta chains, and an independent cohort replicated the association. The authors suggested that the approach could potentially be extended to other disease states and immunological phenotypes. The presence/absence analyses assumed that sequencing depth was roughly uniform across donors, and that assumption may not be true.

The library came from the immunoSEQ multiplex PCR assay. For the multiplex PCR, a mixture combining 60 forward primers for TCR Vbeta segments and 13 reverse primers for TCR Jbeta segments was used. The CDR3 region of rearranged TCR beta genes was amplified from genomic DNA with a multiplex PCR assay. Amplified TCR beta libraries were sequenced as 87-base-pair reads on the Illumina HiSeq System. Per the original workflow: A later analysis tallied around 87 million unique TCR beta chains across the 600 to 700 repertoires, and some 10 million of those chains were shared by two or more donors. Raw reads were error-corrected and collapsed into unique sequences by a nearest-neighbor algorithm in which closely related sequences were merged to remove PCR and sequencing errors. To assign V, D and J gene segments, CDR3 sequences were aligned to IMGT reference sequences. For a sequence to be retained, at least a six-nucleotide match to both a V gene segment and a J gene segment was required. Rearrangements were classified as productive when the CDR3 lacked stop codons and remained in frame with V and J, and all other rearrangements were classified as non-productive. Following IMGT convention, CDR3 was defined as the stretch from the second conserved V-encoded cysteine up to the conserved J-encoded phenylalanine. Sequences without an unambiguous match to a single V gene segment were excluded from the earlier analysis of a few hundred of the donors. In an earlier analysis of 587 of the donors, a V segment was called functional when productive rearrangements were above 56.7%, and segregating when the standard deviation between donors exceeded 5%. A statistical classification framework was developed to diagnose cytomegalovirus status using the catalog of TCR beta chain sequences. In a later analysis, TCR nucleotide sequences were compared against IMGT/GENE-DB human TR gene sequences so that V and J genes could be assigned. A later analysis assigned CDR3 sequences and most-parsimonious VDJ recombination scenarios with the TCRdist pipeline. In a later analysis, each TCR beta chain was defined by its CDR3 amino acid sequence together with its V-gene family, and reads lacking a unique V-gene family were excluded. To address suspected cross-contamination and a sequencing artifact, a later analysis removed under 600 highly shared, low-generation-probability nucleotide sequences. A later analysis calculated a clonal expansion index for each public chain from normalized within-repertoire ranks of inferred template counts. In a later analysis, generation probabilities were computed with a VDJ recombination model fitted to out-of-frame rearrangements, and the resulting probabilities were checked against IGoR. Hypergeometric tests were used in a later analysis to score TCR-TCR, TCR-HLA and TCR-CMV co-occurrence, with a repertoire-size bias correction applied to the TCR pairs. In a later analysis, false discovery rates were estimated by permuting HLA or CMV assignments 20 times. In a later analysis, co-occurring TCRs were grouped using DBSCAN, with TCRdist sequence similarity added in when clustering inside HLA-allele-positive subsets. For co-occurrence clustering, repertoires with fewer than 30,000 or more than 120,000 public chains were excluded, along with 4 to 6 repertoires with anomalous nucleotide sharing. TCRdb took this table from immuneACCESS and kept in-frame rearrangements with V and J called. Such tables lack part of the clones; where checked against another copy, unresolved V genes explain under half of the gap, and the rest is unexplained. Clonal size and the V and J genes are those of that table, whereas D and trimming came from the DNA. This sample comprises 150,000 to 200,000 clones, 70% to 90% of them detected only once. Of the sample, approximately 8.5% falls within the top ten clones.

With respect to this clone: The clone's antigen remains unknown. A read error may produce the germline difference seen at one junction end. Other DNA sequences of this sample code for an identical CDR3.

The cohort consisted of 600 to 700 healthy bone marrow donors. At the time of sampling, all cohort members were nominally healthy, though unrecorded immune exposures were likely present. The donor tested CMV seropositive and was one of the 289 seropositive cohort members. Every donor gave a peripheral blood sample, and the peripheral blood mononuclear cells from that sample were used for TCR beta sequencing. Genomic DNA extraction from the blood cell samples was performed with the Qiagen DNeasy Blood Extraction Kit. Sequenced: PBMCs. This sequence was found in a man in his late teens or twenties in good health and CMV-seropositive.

The sequenced DNA: TGCGCCAGCAGCCCGGGGACAGGTGGGGTGGATTCGCCCCTCCACTTT. Translation gives CASSPGTGGVDSPLHF. The chain links TRBV5-1 with TRBJ1-6; 8 central bases correspond to TRBD1. The CDR3 has 16 amino acids, counting the end cysteine and phenylalanine. The only DNA kept is the CDR3, 48 bases in frame from the first base. According to the germline V gene, CDR1 reads SGHRS and CDR2 reads YFSETQ. The variable domain in full, with residues beyond the CDR3 obtained from the reference TRBV5-1 and TRBJ1-6 genes, is KAGVTQTPRYLIKTRGQQVTLSCSPISGHRSVSWYQQTPGQGLQFLFEYFSETQRNKGNFPGRFSGRQFSNSRSEMNVSTLELGDSALYLCASSPGTGGVDSPLHFGNGTRLTVT.